A single sample gave rise to the 28 T cell receptor beta chains below, sequenced in a study of blood T cell repertoires in COVID-19. Clones were sequenced by immunoSEQ multiplex PCR, and TCRdb holds only the in-frame ones, with some missing. The table lists roughly 250,000 clones, approximately 85% of them singletons. The sequenced sample was PBMCs or T cells enriched from blood (not recorded which). The source is a woman in her fifties or sixties who had recovered from COVID-19.

V usage is TRBV27 and J usage is TRBJ1-2, with D possibly matching TRBD1 (6 bases). V shed 6 bases and J shed 2 bases, with 10 bases lying between them. This CDR3 has 13 amino acids. The germline CDR1 and CDR2 sequences are MNHEY and SMNVEV (reference sequence). This CDR3 reads CASRPDRNYGYTF. The CDR3 bases are TGTGCCAGCAGGCCCGACAGGAACTATGGCTACACCTTC.

The chain joins TRBV2 to TRBJ1-3, with TRBD1 matching over 8 bases. Germline V CDR1 and CDR2: SNHLY, FYNNEI. J lost 4 bases, V lost 6 bases, and 5 bases had no gene match. There are 14 residues in the CDR3. This chain's CDR3 is CASRGQGRGNTIYF. Written as DNA, the CDR3 is TGTGCCAGCAGAGGACAGGGCCGCGGAAACACCATATATTTT.

This clone was detected only once. The gene calls are TRBV19 and TRBJ1-2; D is unresolved. Per the germline V gene, CDR1 is LNHDA and CDR2 is SQIVND (reference sequence). V was shortened by 1 base and J by 1 base, with 10 bases between the two germline ends. The CDR3 has 15 amino acids. The CDR3 DNA reads TGTGCCAGTAGTATAGGAGGGAACTATAACTATGGCTACACCTTC. Translation gives CASSIGGNYNYGYTF.

This chain joins TRBV5-5 and TRBJ1-5; D is unclear. The germline V and J ends were trimmed by 4 bases and 2 bases, with 13 bases remaining between them. CDR3 length: 15 amino acids. CDR1 is SGHKS and CDR2 is YYEKEE in the germline V gene (reference sequence). CDR3 region: CASSLVEGGNQPQHF. The CDR3 DNA sequence: TGTGCCAGCAGCCTGGTTGAGGGTGGCAATCAGCCCCAGCATTTT. The full variable domain, in which reference TRBV5-5 and TRBJ1-5 provide the parts outside the CDR3, is DAGVTQSPTHLIKTRGQQVTLRCSPISGHKSVSWYQQVLGQGPQFIFQYYEKEERGRGNFPDRFSARQFPNYSSELNVNALLLGDSALYLCASSLVEGGNQPQHFGDGTRLSIL.

V usage is TRBV19 and J usage is TRBJ2-7; TRBD1 matches 7 bases. J lost 4 bases, V lost 9 bases, and 9 bases had no gene match. CDR1 and CDR2 (germline): LNHDA, SQIVND (reference sequence). The CDR3 loop spans 13 amino acids. The CDR3 protein is CARFFRGKYEQYF. The CDR3 nucleotides are TGTGCCAGGTTTTTCAGGGGGAAGTACGAGCAGTACTTC. The variable domain in full, with the rest retrieved from reference TRBV19 and TRBJ2-7, is DGGITQSPKYLFRKEGQNVTLSCEQNLNHDAMYWYRQDPGQGLRLIYYSQIVNDFQKGDIAEGYSVSREKKESFPLTVTSAQKNPTAFYLCARFFRGKYEQYFGPGTRLTVT.

The J gene is TRBJ1-4, the V gene TRBV2; TRBD1 is a possible D gene (6 bases). Germline CDR1 SNHLY, CDR2 FYNNEI. Trimming took off 6 bases at V and 4 bases at J, with 12 bases between the two ends. CDR3 size: 14 residues. CDR3 sequence (DNA): TGTGCCAGCAGGGACAGCGTCTTTAATGAAAAACTGTTTTTT. It codes for CASRDSVFNEKLFF. The complete variable domain, with remaining parts taken from reference TRBV2 and TRBJ1-4, reads EPEVTQTPSHQVTQMGQEVILRCVPISNHLYFYWYRQILGQKVEFLVSFYNNEISEKSEIFDDQFSVERPDGSNFTLKIRSTKLEDSAMYFCASRDSVFNEKLFFGSGTQLSVL.

The table lists this clone with a count of one. V is TRBV6-5 and J is TRBJ1-2; maybe TRBD1 (6 bases). V was cut by 4 bases and J by 5 bases, with 17 bases left in between. Germline V gene sequence: CDR1 MNHEY, CDR2 SVGAGI. There are 15 residues in the CDR3. The CDR3 loop is CASSSIRTDSYGYTF. In DNA form, the CDR3 reads TGTGCCAGCAGTTCGATAAGGACAGACTCTTATGGCTACACCTTC.

Ten or more counts support this clone. The chain employs TRBV11-3 and TRBJ1-6; D is perhaps TRBD1 (6 bases). The CDR3 length is 14 residues. Trimming pared 5 bases from V and 10 bases from J, leaving 15 bases between. Germline V gene lookup returns CDR1 SGHNT and CDR2 YENEEA. CDR3 DNA: TGTGCCAGCAGCGCCCAGGGGACAAGATCACCCCTCCACTTT. Amino acids: CASSAQGTRSPLHF.

This clone was detected only a few times. The V gene is TRBV6-6, the J gene TRBJ1-4, with TRBD1 identical over 8 bases. Germline-derived CDR1 and CDR2 are MNHNY and SVGAGI (reference sequence). V shed 6 bases, J shed 7 bases, and the junction held 7 bases outside the gene matches. The CDR3 runs 14 residues. CDR3 DNA: TGTGCCAGCAGACGACAGGGGTCGGGTGAAAAACTGTTTTTT. Amino acids: CASRRQGSGEKLFF.

The CDR3 sequence is CASRGGGTEAFF. Here the CDR3 DNA reads TGTGCCAGCAGGGGGGGTGGCACTGAAGCTTTCTTT. This rearrangement joins TRBV27 to TRBJ1-1, with D possibly matching TRBD1 (5 bases). V lost 6 bases and J lost 4, with 9 bases in between. CDR1 and CDR2 from the germline V gene are MNHEY and SMNVEV (reference sequence). There are 12 residues in the CDR3.

This chain connects TRBV18 to TRBJ2-7; the D gene is possibly TRBD2 (6 bases). V lost 2 bases to trimming and J lost 0 bases, with 8 bases between them. Germline CDR1 and CDR2: KGHSH and LQKENI. This CDR3 region has 14 residues. CDR3 sequence reads: CASSPGTASYEQYF. The CDR3 bases are TGTGCCAGCTCACCAGGGACTGCCTCCTACGAGCAGTACTTC.

About this clone: Different DNA sequences within this sample yield the same CDR3. The chain links TRBV5-4 to TRBJ1-2, with D unclear. From germline, CDR1 is SGHNT and CDR2 YYREEE (reference sequence). V lost 0 bases and J lost 2, with 5 bases in between. CDR3 length: 13 residues. The DNA of the CDR3 is TGTGCCAGCAGCTTGGACAGCAACTATGGCTACACCTTC. It is translated as CASSLDSNYGYTF.

The chain combines TRBV2 with TRBJ1-1; perhaps TRBD1 as D (5 bases). V was shortened by 10 bases and J by 0 bases, with 15 bases between the two germline ends. Germline V gene data show CDR1 as SNHLY and CDR2 as FYNNEI. This CDR3 is built from 14 residues. The CDR3 spells CATQTATVNTEAFF. The CDR3 region has the DNA TGTGCCACCCAAACAGCGACAGTGAACACTGAAGCTTTCTTT.

This chain connects TRBV3-1 (or the pseudogene TRBV3-2) to TRBJ1-3; possibly TRBD1 for D (5 bases). The length of the CDR3 is 12 residues. Trimming removed 4 bases from V and 15 bases from J, with 16 bases in between. Looked up from germline, CDR1 is LGHDT and CDR2 is YNNKEL (reference sequence). The DNA for the CDR3 is TGTGCCAGCAGCCCGGGACTCGCTGCGACATATTTT. Protein: CASSPGLAATYF.

V usage is TRBV29-1 and J usage is TRBJ2-1; D possibly corresponds to TRBD2 (6 bases). CDR1 and CDR2 from the germline V gene are SQVTM and ANQGSEA. The CDR3 consists of 15 residues. Trimming cost V 4 bases and J 0 bases, with 13 bases left between them. The CDR3 coding sequence is TGCAGCGTTGTTTCGGCGGGGAGCTCCTACAATGAGCAGTTCTTC. It is translated as CSVVSAGSSYNEQFF.

This clone appeared once. The V gene is TRBV19, the J gene TRBJ2-7, with D maybe TRBD1 (6 bases). This CDR3 is built from 16 residues. Trimming stripped 0 bases from V and 3 bases from J, with 15 bases between. Germline V gene data show CDR1 as LNHDA and CDR2 as SQIVND (reference sequence). The CDR3 DNA is TGTGCCAGTAGTATAGAGCCGGGACAAGTTGGCTACGAGCAGTACTTC. It is translated as CASSIEPGQVGYEQYF.

This chain connects TRBV2 to TRBJ1-6; D gene unclear. CDR1 is SNHLY and CDR2 is FYNNEI in the germline V gene. V lost 6 bases, J lost 7 bases, and 10 bases lay in between. The CDR3 totals 13 residues. The DNA of the CDR3 is TGTGCCAGCAGATTGCAACAAAATTCACCCCTCCACTTT. As protein: CASRLQQNSPLHF. Full variable domain (remainder filled in from reference TRBV2 and TRBJ1-6): EPEVTQTPSHQVTQMGQEVILRCVPISNHLYFYWYRQILGQKVEFLVSFYNNEISEKSEIFDDQFSVERPDGSNFTLKIRSTKLEDSAMYFCASRLQQNSPLHFGNGTRLTVT.

This clone came up once. The chain carries TRBV7-2 and TRBJ2-1, with TRBD2 as a possible D gene (6 bases). The ends were cut back, 8 bases at V and 0 bases at J, with 14 bases in the middle. The germline gives CDR1 SGHTA, CDR2 FQGNSA. The CDR3 spans 15 residues. The CDR3 nucleotides read TGTGCCAGCTCCCCGGGACTGGGCTCCTACAATGAGCAGTTCTTC. It specifies CASSPGLGSYNEQFF.

J is TRBJ1-5 and V is TRBV7-8, with D tentatively TRBD1 (5 bases). V lost 1 base, J lost 2 bases, and 6 bases lay in between. Germline CDR1 reads SGHVS; CDR2 reads FQNEAQ. The CDR3 spans 14 residues. CDR3 in amino acids: CASSLGRGNQPQHF. In DNA form, the CDR3 reads TGTGCCAGCAGCTTAGGCAGGGGCAATCAGCCCCAGCATTTT.

V and J are TRBV29-1 and TRBJ1-1; 11 bases match TRBD1. Germline loops: CDR1 SQVTM, CDR2 ANQGSEA. The CDR3 extends over 14 amino acids. Germline trimming cut 3 bases from V and 4 bases from J; bases unmatched to any gene: 4. The CDR3 DNA follows: TGCAGCGTTGAGAAAGGGACAGGGGGCACTGAAGCTTTCTTT. It yields the protein CSVEKGTGGTEAFF.

This clone appeared many times. The V call is TRBV30, the J call TRBJ1-1, with D unclear. Trimming took off 4 bases at V and 2 bases at J, with 17 bases between the two ends. Per germline, CDR1 GTSNPN and CDR2 SVGIG (reference sequence). There are 15 residues in the CDR3. CDR3 bases: TGTGCCTGGAAGAGGGAGGGTAGGGCCAACACTGAAGCTTTCTTT. Its translation is CAWKREGRANTEAFF.

This chain uses TRBV2 with TRBJ1-2; no firm D call. Germline-derived CDR1 and CDR2 are SNHLY and FYNNEI. Trimming pared 5 bases from V and 7 bases from J, leaving 20 bases between. The CDR3 is 15 residues long. The CDR3: CASSLTTTLSAGYTF. The CDR3 bases are TGTGCCAGCAGTCTAACTACAACCCTCTCAGCTGGCTACACCTTC.

Written as DNA, the CDR3 is TGTGCCAGCAGCTTACGGGGGGAAAACTATGGCTACACCTTC. This encodes CASSLRGENYGYTF. This rearrangement joins TRBV7-9 to TRBJ1-2; D may be TRBD1 (5 bases). The CDR3 runs 14 residues. The V gene lost 2 bases and the J gene lost 2 bases, with 9 bases spanning the gap. Germline CDR1 is SEHNR and CDR2 is FQNEAQ (reference sequence).

This clone turned up a few times. The rearrangement joins TRBV18 to TRBJ1-4; TRBD1 aligns across 8 bases. The germline gives CDR1 KGHSH, CDR2 LQKENI. The CDR3 has 16 amino acids. V lost 3 bases to trimming and J lost 9 bases; unmatched junction nucleotides: 12. The CDR3 DNA reads as TGTGCCAGCTCACCTACCATACCAGGGGGCGAGAAAAAACTGTTTTTT. It yields the protein CASSPTIPGGEKKLFF.

The gene calls are TRBV7-9 and TRBJ1-2, with D perhaps matching TRBD1 (6 bases). The germline V gene has CDR1 SEHNR and CDR2 FQNEAQ (reference sequence). Between the trimmed V and J ends, which lost 5 bases and 2 bases, there was a span of 12 bases. This CDR3 contains 14 residues. The CDR3 sequence: CASSQGTGNYGYTF. The CDR3, as DNA: TGTGCCAGCAGCCAAGGAACAGGGAACTATGGCTACACCTTC.

The V call is TRBV18, the J call TRBJ1-1, with a weak D call TRBD1 (5 bases). Germline V gives CDR1 KGHSH, CDR2 LQKENI. Trimming removed 1 base at V and 3 bases at J, with 12 bases between. The length of the CDR3 is 15 residues. CDR3 loop: CASSPLRVGDTEAFF. CDR3 in DNA: TGTGCCAGCTCACCACTCAGGGTAGGTGACACTGAAGCTTTCTTT.

The chain uses TRBV4-1 and TRBJ1-2; the D gene is possibly TRBD1 (5 bases). CDR1 MGHRA and CDR2 YSYEKL come from the germline V gene. The CDR3 contains 15 residues. V was clipped by 0 bases and J by 7 bases, with 15 bases between them. The CDR3: CASSQEVRQLVGYTF. CDR3 nucleotide sequence: TGCGCCAGCAGCCAAGAAGTCCGACAGCTCGTTGGCTACACCTTC.

This clone was seen a few times. The gene calls are TRBV7-9 and TRBJ1-5; D is ambiguous. Trimming cost V 10 bases and J 3 bases, with 10 bases left between them. This CDR3 region has 12 residues. The V gene's germline CDR1 is SEHNR and CDR2 FQNEAQ (reference sequence). CDR3 DNA: TGTGCCACGAGTGCGGACAATCAGCCCCAGCATTTT. This sequence encodes CATSADNQPQHF.